This TCR beta chain was recovered during a study of neurological immune-mediated disorders. The CDR3 consists of 14 residues. Looked up from germline, CDR1 is SEHNR and CDR2 is FQNEAQ (reference sequence). Trimming at V came to 6 bases and at J to 0 bases, leaving 2 bases not matched to a gene. This clonotype was seen repeatedly, ten times or more. TCRdb ran MiXCR on the 5' RACE reads and lists one entry per CDR3 protein. The table records 55,000 to 70,000 distinct CDR3 sequences, 2.5% to 4% of them present only once. The specimen was PBMCs. The clonotype was recovered from a woman aged 50 to 60 with multiple sclerosis. This chain uses TRBV7-9 with TRBJ1-1; 9 bases agree with TRBD1. In nucleotides, the CDR3 is TGTGCCAGCAGTGACAGGGGGTTGAACACTGAAGCTTTCTTT. Amino acid sequence: CASSDRGLNTEAFF.